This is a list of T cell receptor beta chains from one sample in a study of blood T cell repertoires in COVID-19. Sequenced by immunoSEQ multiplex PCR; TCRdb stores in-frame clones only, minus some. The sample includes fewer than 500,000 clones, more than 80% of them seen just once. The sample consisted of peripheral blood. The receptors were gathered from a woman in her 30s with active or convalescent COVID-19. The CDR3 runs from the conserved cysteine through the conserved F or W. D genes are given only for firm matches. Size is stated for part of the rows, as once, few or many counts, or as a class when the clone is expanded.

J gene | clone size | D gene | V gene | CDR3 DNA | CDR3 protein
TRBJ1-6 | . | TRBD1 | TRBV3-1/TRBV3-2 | TGTGCCAGCAGTCGAAGAACAGGGGGCGAGAATTCACCCCTCCACTTT | CASSRRTGGENSPLHF
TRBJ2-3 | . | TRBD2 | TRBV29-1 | TGCAGCGTTCGGTCGGGGGGGGTAGATACGCAGTATTTT | CSVRSGGVDTQYF
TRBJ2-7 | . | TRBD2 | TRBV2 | TGTGCCAGCAGTGAACTATGGGGACTAGTGAACTACGAGCAGTACTTC | CASSELWGLVNYEQYF
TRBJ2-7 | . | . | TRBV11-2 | TGTGCCAGCAGCTTAGGGCTGGGGGGCTACGAGCAGTACTTC | CASSLGLGGYEQYF
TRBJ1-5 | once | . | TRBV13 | TGTGCCAGCAGCCTAAAGGGGGGGAATCAGCCCCAGCATTTT | CASSLKGGNQPQHF
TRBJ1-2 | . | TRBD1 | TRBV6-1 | TGTGCCAGCAGTGAAGGGGACAGGCGCTATGGCTACACCTTC | CASSEGDRRYGYTF
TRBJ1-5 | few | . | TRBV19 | TGTGCCAGTAACTGGGACAACAATAGCAATCAGCCCCAGCATTTT | CASNWDNNSNQPQHF
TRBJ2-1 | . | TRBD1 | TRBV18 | TGTGCCAGCTCCCACAGGGGTAACTCCTACAATGAGCAGTTCTTC | CASSHRGNSYNEQFF
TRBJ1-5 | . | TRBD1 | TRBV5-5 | TGTGCCAGCAGCAGTACAGGGGGCAATCAGCCCCAGCATTTT | CASSSTGGNQPQHF
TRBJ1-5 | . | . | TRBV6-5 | TGTGCCAGCAGTAGAGAGGGTAGCGGAGGGCCCCAGCATTTT | CASSREGSGGPQHF
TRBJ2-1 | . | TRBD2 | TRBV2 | TGTGCCAGCAGCTCAGGGCGGGGGGGCTCCTACAATGAGCAGTTCTTC | CASSSGRGGSYNEQFF
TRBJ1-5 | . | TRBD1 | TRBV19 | TGTGCCAGTAGTATAGTCGGGACAGAACATAGCAATCAGCCCCAGCATTTT | CASSIVGTEHSNQPQHF
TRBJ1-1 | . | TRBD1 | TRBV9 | TGTGCCAGCAGCTTGGGGACAGGGGATTTGAACACTGAAGCTTTCTTT | CASSLGTGDLNTEAFF
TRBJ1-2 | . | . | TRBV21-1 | TGTGCCAGCAGCGATACGGACAATAATAACTATGGCTACACCTTC | CASSDTDNNNYGYTF
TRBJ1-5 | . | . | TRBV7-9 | TGTGCCAGCAGCTTAGTGGGCAGAAATCAGCCCCAGCATTTT | CASSLVGRNQPQHF
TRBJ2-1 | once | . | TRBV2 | TGTGCCAGCAGCGTACTAGGCAACAATGAGCAGTTCTTC | CASSVLGNNEQFF
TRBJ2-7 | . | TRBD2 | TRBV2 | TGTGCCAGCACCGGACTAGCGGGCTCCTACGAGCAGTACTTC | CASTGLAGSYEQYF
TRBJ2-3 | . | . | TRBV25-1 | TGTGCCAGCCGAAGAGGAATGCTCGTCGCAGATACGCAGTATTTT | CASRRGMLVADTQYF
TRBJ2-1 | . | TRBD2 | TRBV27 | TGTGCCAGCAGTTTACTGCCCGGGGGGGCCTACAATGAGCAGTTCTTC | CASSLLPGGAYNEQFF
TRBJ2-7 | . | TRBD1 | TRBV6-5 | TGTGCCAGCAGTTTAGGGGACAGGGGGTCGGCCGAGCAGTACTTC | CASSLGDRGSAEQYF
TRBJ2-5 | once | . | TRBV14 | TGTGCCAGCAGCCCCTATCGGGGGGCGCAGGAGACCCAGTACTTC | CASSPYRGAQETQYF
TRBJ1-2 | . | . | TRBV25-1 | TGTGCCAGCAGTGAAGACCCACTACCATATGGCTACACCTTC | CASSEDPLPYGYTF